The rows below give T cell receptor beta chains drawn from one sample of a study of shared clonotypes between healthy human individuals. Some clones are missing from TCRdb's copy, which holds only in-frame ones; the method was immunoSEQ multiplex PCR. The table shows 800,000 to 1,200,000 clones, with more than 75% occurring only once. Sequencing was done on a sample of memory CD4+ T cells from PBMCs. These TCRs come from a man between 18 and 35 years old in good health. Some clones in this sample may be carry-over from other donors' samples. The CDR3 runs from the conserved cysteine through the conserved F or W. The D gene is left open where the match is weak. Expanded clones are given a class, and other clones once, few, many or no size at all.

clone_size: once; v_call: TRBV5-4; d_call: NA; j_call: TRBJ2-7; cdr3_aa: CASSLRSSPYEQYF; cdr3_nt: TGTGCCAGCAGCTTGAGGTCCTCCCCCTACGAGCAGTACTTC
clone_size: once; v_call: TRBV6-5; d_call: NA; j_call: TRBJ2-3; cdr3_aa: CASSRQGGAGGTQYF; cdr3_nt: TGTGCCAGCAGTCGACAGGGTGGGGCAGGAGGGACGCAGTATTTT
clone_size: NA; v_call: TRBV30; d_call: NA; j_call: TRBJ2-3; cdr3_aa: CAWSEGHRSVDTQYF; cdr3_nt: TGTGCCTGGAGTGAAGGACACCGGAGCGTAGATACGCAGTATTTT
clone_size: NA; v_call: TRBV2; d_call: NA; j_call: TRBJ2-7; cdr3_aa: CASSEFRGHEQYF; cdr3_nt: TGTGCCAGCAGTGAATTTAGGGGTCACGAGCAGTACTTC
clone_size: NA; v_call: TRBV5-1; d_call: TRBD2; j_call: TRBJ2-1; cdr3_aa: CASSPWTSGGNEQFF; cdr3_nt: TGCGCCAGCAGCCCCTGGACTAGCGGGGGGAATGAGCAGTTCTTC
clone_size: NA; v_call: TRBV11-2; d_call: TRBD2; j_call: TRBJ2-1; cdr3_aa: CASSTRLAGIYNEQFF; cdr3_nt: TGTGCCAGCAGCACAAGACTAGCGGGGATCTACAATGAGCAGTTCTTC
clone_size: NA; v_call: TRBV6-6; d_call: NA; j_call: TRBJ2-7; cdr3_aa: CASSYGSEQYF; cdr3_nt: TGTGCCAGCAGTTACGGGTCCGAGCAGTACTTC
clone_size: NA; v_call: TRBV5-6; d_call: NA; j_call: TRBJ1-1; cdr3_aa: CASSKDLRDTEAFF; cdr3_nt: TGTGCCAGCAGCAAGGATCTCAGGGACACTGAAGCTTTCTTT
clone_size: NA; v_call: TRBV7-2; d_call: NA; j_call: TRBJ2-7; cdr3_aa: CASSSYSAYEQYF; cdr3_nt: TGTGCCAGCAGCTCATACAGCGCCTACGAGCAGTACTTC
clone_size: NA; v_call: TRBV7-2; d_call: TRBD1; j_call: TRBJ1-2; cdr3_aa: CASSVNRGPNYGYTF; cdr3_nt: TGTGCCAGCAGCGTAAACAGGGGGCCGAACTATGGCTACACCTTC
clone_size: NA; v_call: TRBV6-5; d_call: TRBD2; j_call: TRBJ2-3; cdr3_aa: CASSYSLGGRADTQYF; cdr3_nt: TGTGCCAGCAGTTACTCGCTCGGCGGGAGGGCAGATACGCAGTATTTT
clone_size: NA; v_call: TRBV10-1; d_call: NA; j_call: TRBJ2-5; cdr3_aa: CASSQGTSGPQETQYF; cdr3_nt: TGCGCCAGCAGTCAAGGGACCAGCGGACCCCAAGAGACCCAGTACTTC
clone_size: NA; v_call: TRBV5-1; d_call: NA; j_call: TRBJ2-7; cdr3_aa: CAGSLDGGTGEQYF; cdr3_nt: TGCGCCGGCAGCTTGGATGGCGGGACGGGCGAGCAGTACTTC
clone_size: NA; v_call: TRBV4-2; d_call: NA; j_call: TRBJ2-3; cdr3_aa: CASSQTSGGRTDTQYF; cdr3_nt: TGTGCCAGCAGCCAAACCTCAGGGGGGAGGACAGATACGCAGTATTTT
clone_size: once; v_call: TRBV7-8; d_call: TRBD1; j_call: TRBJ2-3; cdr3_aa: CASSLIAGTGTDTQYF; cdr3_nt: TGTGCCAGCAGCTTAATAGCCGGGACAGGGACAGATACGCAGTATTTT
clone_size: NA; v_call: TRBV2; d_call: TRBD2; j_call: TRBJ2-6; cdr3_aa: CASTRLGRDGANVLTF; cdr3_nt: TGTGCCAGCACCCGTCTGGGGAGGGATGGGGCCAACGTCCTGACTTTC
clone_size: NA; v_call: TRBV10-2; d_call: NA; j_call: TRBJ1-2; cdr3_aa: CASSDWQEADGYTF; cdr3_nt: TGCGCCAGCAGTGATTGGCAAGAAGCTGATGGCTACACCTTC
clone_size: few; v_call: TRBV9; d_call: TRBD1; j_call: TRBJ2-5; cdr3_aa: CASSPGGGVEGTQYF; cdr3_nt: TGTGCCAGCAGCCCAGGGGGCGGGGTCGAAGGGACCCAGTACTTC
clone_size: NA; v_call: TRBV11-3; d_call: TRBD2; j_call: TRBJ2-5; cdr3_aa: CASSRGLAGETQYF; cdr3_nt: TGTGCCAGCAGTAGGGGACTAGCGGGAGAGACCCAGTACTTC
clone_size: NA; v_call: TRBV6-1; d_call: TRBD2; j_call: TRBJ2-2; cdr3_aa: CASSVTGGYGGELFF; cdr3_nt: TGTGCCAGCAGTGTAACGGGAGGATATGGCGGGGAGCTGTTTTTT
clone_size: NA; v_call: TRBV7-2; d_call: NA; j_call: TRBJ2-7; cdr3_aa: CASSPEAGRGEQYF; cdr3_nt: TGTGCCAGCAGTCCCGAGGCGGGCCGGGGGGAGCAGTACTTC
clone_size: NA; v_call: TRBV7-9; d_call: NA; j_call: TRBJ2-7; cdr3_aa: CASSPHQSRAVQYF; cdr3_nt: TGTGCCAGCAGCCCCCATCAATCCAGGGCGGTACAGTACTTC
clone_size: NA; v_call: TRBV29-1; d_call: NA; j_call: TRBJ2-3; cdr3_aa: CSVQGFADTQYF; cdr3_nt: TGCAGCGTCCAGGGATTCGCAGATACGCAGTATTTT
clone_size: NA; v_call: TRBV6-1; d_call: NA; j_call: TRBJ2-7; cdr3_aa: CASTEGSSLYEQYF; cdr3_nt: TGTGCCAGCACCGAGGGGAGTTCCCTTTACGAGCAGTACTTC
clone_size: NA; v_call: TRBV7-2; d_call: TRBD1; j_call: TRBJ2-7; cdr3_aa: CASSNRGHEQYF; cdr3_nt: TGTGCCAGCAGCAACAGGGGACACGAGCAGTACTTC
clone_size: NA; v_call: TRBV6-5; d_call: TRBD1; j_call: TRBJ1-4; cdr3_aa: CASSSRGEATNEKLFF; cdr3_nt: TGTGCCAGCAGTTCCAGGGGGGAAGCAACTAATGAAAAACTGTTTTTT
clone_size: NA; v_call: TRBV19; d_call: TRBD1; j_call: TRBJ1-5; cdr3_aa: CASSTDRGNQPQHF; cdr3_nt: TGTGCCAGTAGTACGGACAGGGGCAATCAGCCCCAGCATTTT
clone_size: NA; v_call: TRBV5-5; d_call: TRBD1; j_call: TRBJ1-3; cdr3_aa: CASSFRDSGNTIYF; cdr3_nt: TGTGCCAGCAGCTTCCGGGACAGTGGAAACACCATATATTTT
clone_size: NA; v_call: TRBV9; d_call: NA; j_call: TRBJ2-1; cdr3_aa: CASSGIRGPRDNEQFF; cdr3_nt: TGTGCCAGCAGCGGAATACGAGGGCCCCGCGACAATGAGCAGTTCTTC
clone_size: NA; v_call: TRBV30; d_call: TRBD1; j_call: TRBJ2-3; cdr3_aa: CAWSPGQGPTDTQYF; cdr3_nt: TGTGCCTGGAGTCCGGGACAGGGGCCCACAGATACGCAGTATTTT
clone_size: once; v_call: TRBV7-3; d_call: NA; j_call: TRBJ2-7; cdr3_aa: CASSSHGTERYEQYF; cdr3_nt: TGTGCCAGCAGCTCACACGGGACTGAGCGCTACGAGCAGTACTTC
clone_size: NA; v_call: TRBV28; d_call: NA; j_call: TRBJ1-5; cdr3_aa: CASSLGGRYQPQHF; cdr3_nt: TGTGCCAGCAGTTTGGGGGGGCGGTATCAGCCCCAGCATTTT
clone_size: NA; v_call: TRBV7-2; d_call: TRBD2; j_call: TRBJ2-7; cdr3_aa: CASSPLAGEGYEQYF; cdr3_nt: TGTGCCAGCAGCCCACTAGCGGGAGAAGGATACGAGCAGTACTTC
clone_size: NA; v_call: TRBV2; d_call: NA; j_call: TRBJ2-5; cdr3_aa: CASSVPVGETQYF; cdr3_nt: TGTGCCAGCAGTGTACCCGTCGGAGAGACCCAGTACTTC
clone_size: NA; v_call: TRBV18; d_call: NA; j_call: TRBJ2-5; cdr3_aa: CASSQFGIGEGQETQYF; cdr3_nt: TGTGCCAGCTCACAATTTGGAATTGGCGAGGGCCAAGAGACCCAGTACTTC
clone_size: NA; v_call: TRBV29-1; d_call: NA; j_call: TRBJ2-4; cdr3_aa: CSVRTVGKNIQYF; cdr3_nt: TGCAGCGTTAGGACTGTGGGTAAAAACATTCAGTACTTC
clone_size: few; v_call: TRBV19; d_call: TRBD2; j_call: TRBJ2-7; cdr3_aa: CASAGLAGGEQYF; cdr3_nt: TGTGCCAGTGCGGGACTAGCGGGAGGCGAGCAGTACTTC
clone_size: NA; v_call: TRBV4-1; d_call: NA; j_call: TRBJ2-2; cdr3_aa: CASSQEGLGNTGELFF; cdr3_nt: TGCGCCAGCAGCCAAGAGGGACTTGGGAACACCGGGGAGCTGTTTTTT
clone_size: NA; v_call: TRBV18; d_call: NA; j_call: TRBJ2-2; cdr3_aa: CASSPPRLGSGTGELFF; cdr3_nt: TGTGCCAGCTCACCTCCGAGGCTAGGTTCGGGCACCGGGGAGCTGTTTTTT
clone_size: NA; v_call: TRBV28; d_call: NA; j_call: TRBJ1-1; cdr3_aa: CASSLGGAGTEAFF; cdr3_nt: TGTGCCAGCAGTTTAGGGGGGGCAGGCACTGAAGCTTTCTTT
clone_size: NA; v_call: TRBV28; d_call: TRBD2; j_call: TRBJ2-7; cdr3_aa: CASSTPSGLYEQYF; cdr3_nt: TGTGCCAGCAGTACCCCTAGCGGGCTCTACGAGCAGTACTTC
clone_size: NA; v_call: TRBV5-5; d_call: TRBD2; j_call: TRBJ2-2; cdr3_aa: CASSSAGGPWGGELFF; cdr3_nt: TGTGCCAGCAGCTCCGCGGGAGGGCCTTGGGGCGGGGAGCTGTTTTTT
clone_size: NA; v_call: TRBV9; d_call: NA; j_call: TRBJ2-2; cdr3_aa: CASSAVGRGAGELFF; cdr3_nt: TGTGCCAGCAGCGCAGTAGGAAGAGGGGCCGGGGAGCTGTTTTTT
clone_size: NA; v_call: TRBV19; d_call: NA; j_call: TRBJ1-4; cdr3_aa: CASHQGRVEKLFF; cdr3_nt: TGTGCCAGCCACCAGGGGCGAGTTGAAAAACTGTTTTTT
clone_size: NA; v_call: TRBV4-1; d_call: TRBD1; j_call: TRBJ1-2; cdr3_aa: CASSQVPDRLQGYTF; cdr3_nt: TGCGCCAGCAGCCAGGTCCCGGACAGGCTCCAGGGCTACACCTTC
clone_size: NA; v_call: TRBV4-1; d_call: NA; j_call: TRBJ2-1; cdr3_aa: CASRRDAYNEQFF; cdr3_nt: TGCGCCAGCAGACGGGACGCCTACAATGAGCAGTTCTTC
clone_size: NA; v_call: TRBV5-1; d_call: TRBD2; j_call: TRBJ2-3; cdr3_aa: CASSGSGIFTDTQYF; cdr3_nt: TGCGCCAGCAGCGGTAGCGGGATTTTCACAGATACGCAGTATTTT
clone_size: NA; v_call: TRBV5-1; d_call: NA; j_call: TRBJ2-1; cdr3_aa: CASSFGPSNEQFF; cdr3_nt: TGCGCCAGCAGCTTCGGTCCCTCCAATGAGCAGTTCTTC
clone_size: NA; v_call: TRBV7-8; d_call: TRBD1; j_call: TRBJ1-2; cdr3_aa: CASSEIQGGGYTF; cdr3_nt: TGTGCCAGCAGCGAAATTCAGGGGGGAGGCTACACCTTC
clone_size: NA; v_call: TRBV28; d_call: NA; j_call: TRBJ2-7; cdr3_aa: CASSTRQFYEQYF; cdr3_nt: TGTGCCAGCAGTACCCGACAGTTCTACGAGCAGTACTTC
clone_size: NA; v_call: TRBV5-5; d_call: TRBD2; j_call: TRBJ2-7; cdr3_aa: CASSRLAGGSYEQYF; cdr3_nt: TGTGCCAGCAGCCGACTAGCGGGAGGGTCCTACGAGCAGTACTTC